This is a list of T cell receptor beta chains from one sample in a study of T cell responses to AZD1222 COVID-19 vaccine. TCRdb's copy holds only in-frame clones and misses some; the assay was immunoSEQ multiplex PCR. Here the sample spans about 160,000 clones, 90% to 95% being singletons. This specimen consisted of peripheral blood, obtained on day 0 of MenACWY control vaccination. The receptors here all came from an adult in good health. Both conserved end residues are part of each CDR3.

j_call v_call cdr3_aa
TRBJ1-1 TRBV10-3 CAISDSGQGFTEAFF
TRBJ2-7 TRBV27 CASSSYGTGVREQYF
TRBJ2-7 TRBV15 CATSRDKVSEQYF
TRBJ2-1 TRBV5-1 CASSLPGLAGANEQFF
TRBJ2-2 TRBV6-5 CASTWQGRDTGELFF
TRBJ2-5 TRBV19 CASSPGRGETQYF
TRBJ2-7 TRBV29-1 CSVSRPRTGGTYEQYF
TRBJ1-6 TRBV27 CASNSPGIGSPLHF
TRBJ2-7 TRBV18 CASSSMGTGSHEQYF
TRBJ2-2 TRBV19 CASGGDEQGGSTGELFF
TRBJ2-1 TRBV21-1 CASPQVPPHYNEQFF
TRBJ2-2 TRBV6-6 CASSYQGELFF
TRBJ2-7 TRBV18 CASCSGTYEQYF
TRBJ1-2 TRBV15 CATSRPSNRGVNYGYTF
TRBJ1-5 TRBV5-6 CASSAQAADQPQHF
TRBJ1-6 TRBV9 CASSVSGTGSNSPLHF
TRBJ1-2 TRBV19 CASSIRDAVYGYTF
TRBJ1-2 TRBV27 CASRGAGPNYGYTF
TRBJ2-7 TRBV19 CASRGQGAHHEQYF
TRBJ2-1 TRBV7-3 CASSLTRQGANNEQFF
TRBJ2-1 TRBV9 CASSVARGNEQFF
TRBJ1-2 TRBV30 CAWDTGSQGVGYTF
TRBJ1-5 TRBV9 CASSVGEGRNQPQHF
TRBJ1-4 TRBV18 CASSPRQTTTNEKLFF
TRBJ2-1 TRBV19 CASMKQGWYNEQFF
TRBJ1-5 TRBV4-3 CASSQERHPNQPQHF
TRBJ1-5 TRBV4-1 CASSPVQGPSNQPQHF
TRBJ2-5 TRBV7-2 CASSPGLAGPRETQYF
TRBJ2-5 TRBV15 CATSRSPKETQYF
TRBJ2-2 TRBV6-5 CASKIKGAGELFF
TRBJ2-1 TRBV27 CASKDRTGYNEQFF
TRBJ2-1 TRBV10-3 CAISESSRGGRGNEQFF
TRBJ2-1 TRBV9 CASRPPTSGRGNEQFF